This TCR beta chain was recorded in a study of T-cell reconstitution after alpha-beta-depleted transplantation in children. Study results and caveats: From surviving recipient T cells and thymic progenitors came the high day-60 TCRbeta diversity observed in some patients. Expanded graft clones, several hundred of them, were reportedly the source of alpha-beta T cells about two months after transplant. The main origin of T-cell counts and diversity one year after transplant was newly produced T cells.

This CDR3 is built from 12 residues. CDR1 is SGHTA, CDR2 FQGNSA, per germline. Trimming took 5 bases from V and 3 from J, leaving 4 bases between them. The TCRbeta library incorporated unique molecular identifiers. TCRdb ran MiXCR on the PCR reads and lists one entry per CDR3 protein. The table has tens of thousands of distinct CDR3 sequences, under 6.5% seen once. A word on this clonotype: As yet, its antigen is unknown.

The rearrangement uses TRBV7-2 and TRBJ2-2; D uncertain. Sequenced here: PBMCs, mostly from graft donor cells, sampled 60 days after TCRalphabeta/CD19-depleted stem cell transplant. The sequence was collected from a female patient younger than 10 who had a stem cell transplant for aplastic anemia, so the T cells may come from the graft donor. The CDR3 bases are TGTGCCAGCAGCGCGGACACCGGGGAGCTGTTTTTT. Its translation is CASSADTGELFF.